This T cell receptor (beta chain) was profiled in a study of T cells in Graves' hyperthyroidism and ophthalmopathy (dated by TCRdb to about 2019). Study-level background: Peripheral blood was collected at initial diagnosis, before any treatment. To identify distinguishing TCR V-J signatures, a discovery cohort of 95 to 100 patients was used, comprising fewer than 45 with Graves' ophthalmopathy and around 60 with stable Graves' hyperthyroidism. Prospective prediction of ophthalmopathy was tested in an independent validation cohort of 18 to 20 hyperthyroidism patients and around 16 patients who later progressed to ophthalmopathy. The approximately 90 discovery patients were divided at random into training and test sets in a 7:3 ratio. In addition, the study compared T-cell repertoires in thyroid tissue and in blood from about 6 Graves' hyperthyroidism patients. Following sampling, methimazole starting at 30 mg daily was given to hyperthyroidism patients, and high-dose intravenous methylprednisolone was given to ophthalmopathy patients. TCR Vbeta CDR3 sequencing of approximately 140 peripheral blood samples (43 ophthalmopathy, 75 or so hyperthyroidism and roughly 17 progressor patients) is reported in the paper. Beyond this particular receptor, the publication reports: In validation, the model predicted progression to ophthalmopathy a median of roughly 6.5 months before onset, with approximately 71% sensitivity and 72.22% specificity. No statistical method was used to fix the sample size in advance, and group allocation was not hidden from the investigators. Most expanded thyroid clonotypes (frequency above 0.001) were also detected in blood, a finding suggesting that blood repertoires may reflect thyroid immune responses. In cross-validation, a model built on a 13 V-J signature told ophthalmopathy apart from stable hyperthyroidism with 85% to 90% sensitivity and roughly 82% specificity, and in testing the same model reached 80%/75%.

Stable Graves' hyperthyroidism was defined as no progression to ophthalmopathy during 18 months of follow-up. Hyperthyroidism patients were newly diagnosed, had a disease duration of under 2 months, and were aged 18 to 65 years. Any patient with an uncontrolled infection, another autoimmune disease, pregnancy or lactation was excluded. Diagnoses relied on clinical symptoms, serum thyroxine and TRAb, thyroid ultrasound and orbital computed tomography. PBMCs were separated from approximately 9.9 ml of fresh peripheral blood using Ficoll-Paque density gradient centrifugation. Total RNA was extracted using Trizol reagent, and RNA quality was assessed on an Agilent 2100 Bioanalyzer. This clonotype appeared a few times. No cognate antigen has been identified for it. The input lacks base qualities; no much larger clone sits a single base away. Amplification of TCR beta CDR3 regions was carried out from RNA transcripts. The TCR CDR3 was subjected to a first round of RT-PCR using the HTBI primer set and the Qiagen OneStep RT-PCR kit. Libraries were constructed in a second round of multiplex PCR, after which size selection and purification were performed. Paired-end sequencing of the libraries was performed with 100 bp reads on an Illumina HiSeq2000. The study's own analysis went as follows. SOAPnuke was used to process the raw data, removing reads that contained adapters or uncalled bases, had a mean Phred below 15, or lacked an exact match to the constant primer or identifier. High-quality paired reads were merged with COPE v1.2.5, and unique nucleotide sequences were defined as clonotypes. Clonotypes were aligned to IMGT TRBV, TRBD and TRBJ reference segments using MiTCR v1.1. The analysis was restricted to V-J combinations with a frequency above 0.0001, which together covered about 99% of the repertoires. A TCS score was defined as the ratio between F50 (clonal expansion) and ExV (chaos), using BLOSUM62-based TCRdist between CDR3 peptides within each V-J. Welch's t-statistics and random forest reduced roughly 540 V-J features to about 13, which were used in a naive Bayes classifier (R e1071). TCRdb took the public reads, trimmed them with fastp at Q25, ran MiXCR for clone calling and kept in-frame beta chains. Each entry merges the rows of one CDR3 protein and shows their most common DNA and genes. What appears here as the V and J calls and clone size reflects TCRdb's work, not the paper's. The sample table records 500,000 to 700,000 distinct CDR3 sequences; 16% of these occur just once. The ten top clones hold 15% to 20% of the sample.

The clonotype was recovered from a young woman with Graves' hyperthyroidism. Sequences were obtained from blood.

Here is the DNA: TGTGCCAGCAGCCCCGGGGGGTTTGGAGATACGCAGTATTTT. This gives the protein CASSPGGFGDTQYF. The rearrangement joined TRBV14 to TRBJ2-3; 7 bases in between match TRBD2. Here V drops 4 bases and J drops 5 bases, and the junction holds 6 bases not matched to any gene. The germline V gene specifies SGHDN as CDR1 and FVKESK as CDR2. The CDR3 has 14 amino acids, counting the end cysteine and phenylalanine. Kept here is only the CDR3 DNA, which spans 42 bases and is read in frame from base 1.